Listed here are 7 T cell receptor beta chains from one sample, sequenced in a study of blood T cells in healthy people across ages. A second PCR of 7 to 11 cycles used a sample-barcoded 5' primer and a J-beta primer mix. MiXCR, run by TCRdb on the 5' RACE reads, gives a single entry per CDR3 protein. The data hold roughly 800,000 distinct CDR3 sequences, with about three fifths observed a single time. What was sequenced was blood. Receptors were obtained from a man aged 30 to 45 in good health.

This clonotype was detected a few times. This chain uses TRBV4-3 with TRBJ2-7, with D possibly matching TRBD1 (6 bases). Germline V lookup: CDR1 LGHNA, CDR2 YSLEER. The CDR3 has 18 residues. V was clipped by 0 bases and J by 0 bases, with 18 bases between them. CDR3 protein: CASSQEVGVGDTSYEQYF. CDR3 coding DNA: TGCGCCAGCAGCCAAGAAGTAGGGGTCGGGGACACCTCCTACGAGCAGTACTTC.

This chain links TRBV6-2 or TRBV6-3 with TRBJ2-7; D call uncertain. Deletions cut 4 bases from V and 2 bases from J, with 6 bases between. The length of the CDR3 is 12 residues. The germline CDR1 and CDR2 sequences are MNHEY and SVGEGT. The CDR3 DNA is TGTGCCAGCAGTTGGGTAGCCTACGAGCAGTACTTC. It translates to CASSWVAYEQYF.

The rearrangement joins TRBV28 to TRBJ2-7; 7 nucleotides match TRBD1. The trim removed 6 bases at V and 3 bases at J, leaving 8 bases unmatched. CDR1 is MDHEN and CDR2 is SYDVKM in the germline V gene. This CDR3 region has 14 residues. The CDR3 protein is CASSWGTALYEQYF. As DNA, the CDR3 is TGTGCCAGCAGCTGGGGGACAGCTCTCTACGAGCAGTACTTC.

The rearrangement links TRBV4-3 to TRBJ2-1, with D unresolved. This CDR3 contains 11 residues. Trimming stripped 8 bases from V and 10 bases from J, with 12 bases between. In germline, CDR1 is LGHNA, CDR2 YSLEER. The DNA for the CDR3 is TGCGCCAGCGACGGCTCCTACGAGCAGTTCTTC. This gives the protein CASDGSYEQFF.

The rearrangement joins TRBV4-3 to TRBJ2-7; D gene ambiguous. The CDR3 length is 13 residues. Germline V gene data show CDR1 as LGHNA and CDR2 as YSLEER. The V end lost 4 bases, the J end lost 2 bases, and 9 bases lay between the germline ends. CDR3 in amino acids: CASSPEVAYEQYF. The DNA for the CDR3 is TGCGCCAGCAGCCCAGAGGTAGCCTACGAGCAGTACTTC.

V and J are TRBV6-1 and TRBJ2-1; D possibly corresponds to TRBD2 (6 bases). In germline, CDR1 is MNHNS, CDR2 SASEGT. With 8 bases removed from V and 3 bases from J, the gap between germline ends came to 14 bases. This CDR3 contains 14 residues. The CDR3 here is CASRAGLDYNEQFF. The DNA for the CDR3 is TGTGCCAGCCGGGCGGGACTCGACTACAATGAGCAGTTCTTC.

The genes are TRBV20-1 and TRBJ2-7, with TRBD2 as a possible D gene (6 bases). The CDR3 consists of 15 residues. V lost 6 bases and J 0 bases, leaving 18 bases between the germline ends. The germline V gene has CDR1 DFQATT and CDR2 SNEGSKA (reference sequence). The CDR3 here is CSAFFLGGSSYEQYF. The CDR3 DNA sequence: TGCAGTGCCTTTTTCTTGGGAGGTTCCTCCTACGAGCAGTACTTC.